This T cell receptor (beta chain) was captured in a study of blood T cell repertoires in COVID-19. Study context: COVID-19 samples from acute and convalescent phases originated in the United States, Italy and Spain. PBMCs, B-cell-depleted T cells, or T cells were the source of the cDNA or gDNA that made up the material.

Trimming took 5 bases from V and 4 from J; bases not matched to a gene: 7. The CDR3 spans 14 residues. The V gene's germline CDR1 is MDHEN and CDR2 SYDVKM. In the source study's methods: For nucleated cells, counts were estimated from reference gene primer amplification. Profiling relied on immunoSEQ multiplex PCR, and the TCRdb table lists in-frame clones only, not all of them. The DNA gave D and trimming, while V, J and clone size come from that table. The data hold around 35,000 clones, with about 89% observed a single time. This chain uses TRBV28 with TRBJ1-2; 7 nucleotides line up with TRBD1. Specimen: peripheral blood. The TCR sequence derives from a human donor in a cohort sampled during active COVID-19. CDR3 DNA: TGTGCCAGCAGTCTACAGGGGCCAACCTATGGCTACACCTTC. Translated: CASSLQGPTYGYTF.